One sample yielded the 16 T cell receptor beta chains listed below, sequenced in a study of metastatic and nonmetastatic thyroid tumors. TCRdb re-processed the PCR reads through MiXCR. The data show tens of thousands of clones, roughly a sixth seen once. Among the patients, none had received any treatment before thyroid surgery. Sequences were obtained from tumor tissue. Receptors originate from a female donor with papillary thyroid cancer or a benign thyroid nodule (not recorded which). Some clones in this sample may be carry-over from other donors' samples.

About this clone: A much larger clone differs from this one at a single base, so this may be a read error. The chain carries TRBV10-3 and TRBJ2-2; tentative D call: TRBD2 (5 bases). Germline V gives CDR1 ENHRY, CDR2 SYGVKD. V was clipped by 8 bases and J by 3 bases, with 7 bases between them. The CDR3 is 12 amino acids. This chain's CDR3 is CAILRDTGELFF. The CDR3 nucleotides are TGTGCCATCCTGCGGGACACCGGGGAGCTGTTTTTT.

Notes on this clone: Being one base from a much bigger clone, this may be a read error. The V and J genes are TRBV5-6 and TRBJ1-5; no firm D call. Germline V gene sequence: CDR1 SGHDT, CDR2 YYEEEE. This CDR3 is 16 amino acids long. CDR3 region: CASSPSPIWSNQPQNF. The CDR3, as DNA: TGTGCCAGCAGCCCCTCCCCGATATGGAGCAATCAGCCCCAGAATTTT.

This clone was counted at least ten times. The V call is TRBV6-2 or TRBV6-3, the J call TRBJ2-7, with TRBD1 matching 10 bases. This CDR3 region has 14 residues. Per germline, CDR1 MNHEY and CDR2 SVGEGT. J gave up 3 bases and V 6 bases, and 5 bases lay outside the gene matches. CDR3 residues: CASRRQGASYEQYF. In DNA form, the CDR3 reads TGTGCCAGCAGGCGACAGGGGGCGAGCTACGAGCAGTACTTC.

This clone was seen only a few times. V and J are TRBV5-4 and TRBJ2-5, with D perhaps matching TRBD1 or TRBD2 (5 bases each). Trimming cost V 4 bases and J 5 bases, with 18 bases left between them. The CDR3 runs to 15 residues. Germline loops: CDR1 SGHNT, CDR2 YYREEE (reference sequence). The DNA of the CDR3 is TGTGCCAGCAGCACATACCCAGAGTGGGGGGAGACCCAGTACTTC. It encodes CASSTYPEWGETQYF.

This clone appeared many times. The rearrangement joins TRBV5-5 to TRBJ2-7; 7 positions agree with TRBD2. There are 14 residues in the CDR3. The germline CDR1 and CDR2 sequences are SGHKS and YYEKEE (reference sequence). V lost 0 bases and J lost 3; bases outside the gene matches: 3. CDR3: CASSLAGGLYEQYF. DNA of the CDR3: TGTGCCAGCAGCTTGGCGGGAGGCCTCTACGAGCAGTACTTC.

The sample holds many counts of this clone. The chain uses TRBV3-1 and TRBJ2-7; D might be TRBD1 (6 bases). The CDR3 spans 14 residues. V lost 2 bases, J lost 4 bases, and 12 bases lay in between. Germline CDR1 is LGHDT and CDR2 is YNNKEL (reference sequence). CDR3 loop: CASSQSGVVYEQYF. The DNA for the CDR3 is TGTGCCAGCAGCCAATCAGGGGTCGTTTACGAGCAGTACTTC.

In this sample, this clone turned up many times. This chain joins TRBV3-1 and TRBJ1-6, with unresolved D. The CDR3 is 12 residues long. The V end was cut by 4 bases, the J end by 7 bases, with 5 bases between. Germline V gene sequence: CDR1 LGHDT, CDR2 YNNKEL (reference sequence). For the CDR3, the DNA is TGTGCCAGCAGCCGAGAAAATTCACCCCTCCACTTT. Amino acids: CASSRENSPLHF. Looking up the rest from reference TRBV3-1 and TRBJ1-6 gives the full variable domain: DTAVSQTPKYLVTQMGNDKSIKCEQNLGHDTMYWYKQDSKKFLKIMFSYNNKELIINETVPNRFSPKSPDKAHLNLHINSLELGDSAVYFCASSRENSPLHFGNGTRLTVT.

This clone was counted between two and nine times. Its ends do not fully match the called genes, so a read error is possible. The chain uses TRBV28 and TRBJ2-1; 8 bases align to TRBD2. Germline V gene lookup returns CDR1 MDHEN and CDR2 SYDVKM. The CDR3 sequence is 17 residues long. The chain's CDR3 is CASSFILAAISYNEHFF. The CDR3 DNA sequence: TGTGCCAGCAGCTTCATACTAGCGGCCATCTCCTACAATGAGCATTTCTTC.

This clone appeared many times. The rearrangement joins TRBV11-3 to TRBJ2-1; D is unresolved. The CDR3 extends over 11 amino acids. From germline, CDR1 is SGHNT and CDR2 YENEEA. Trimming shortened V by 0 bases and J by 10 bases, and 4 bases separated the two germline ends. The CDR3 spells CASSLDLEQFF. As DNA, the CDR3 is TGTGCCAGCAGCTTAGATTTGGAGCAGTTCTTC.

This clone showed up many times. The rearrangement uses TRBV11-3 and TRBJ2-7; 12 nucleotides line up with TRBD1. V was clipped by 5 bases and J by 6 bases; unmatched bases: 2. Looked up from germline, CDR1 is SGHNT and CDR2 is YENEEA. The CDR3 is made up of 13 amino acids. CDR3 DNA: TGTGCCAGCAGCCCGGGACAGGGGGCCGAGCAGTACTTC. As protein: CASSPGQGAEQYF.

About this clone: The sample carries other DNA sequences with the same CDR3. The chain combines TRBV7-2 with TRBJ2-5; TRBD1 matches 8 bases. The ends lost 0 bases at V and 5 bases at J; junction bases unmatched: 11. Germline CDR1 SGHTA, CDR2 FQGNSA. The CDR3 consists of 17 residues. CDR3 DNA sequence: TGTGCCAGCAGCTTAGCATCCAGGGGGCGTTCGAAGGAGACCCAGTACTTC. It yields the protein CASSLASRGRSKETQYF.

This clone has a count of ten or more. The chain couples TRBV7-2 to TRBJ2-1; a possible D gene is TRBD2 (6 bases). The V end was cut by 5 bases, the J end by 2 bases, with 16 bases between. Germline V gives CDR1 SGHTA, CDR2 FQGNSA. CDR3 size: 16 residues. The CDR3 nucleotides read TGTGCCAGCAGCCCACGCCCCGGGACTGCCTACAATGAGCAGTTCTTC. Translated: CASSPRPGTAYNEQFF.

A few counts support this clone. This could be a read error, since a much larger clone is one nucleotide away. Distinct nucleotide sequences in the sample also encode this CDR3. The genes are TRBV4-3 and TRBJ1-2; the D gene is possibly TRBD1 (5 bases). CDR1 is LGHNA, CDR2 YSLEER, per germline. CDR3 length: 15 amino acids. The CDR3 sequence is CASSQDQAQSWGCTF. The DNA of the CDR3 is TGCGCCAGCAGCCAAGACCAAGCCCAGTCGTGGGGCTGCACCTTC.

This clone was counted at least ten times. The rearrangement links TRBV18 to TRBJ2-7, with D perhaps being TRBD1 or TRBD2 (5 bases each). Per germline, CDR1 KGHSH and CDR2 LQKENI. Trimming removed 6 bases from V and 3 bases from J, with 18 bases in between. The CDR3 runs to 15 residues. CDR3 residues: CASSPGTDVLYEQYF. The DNA for the CDR3 is TGTGCCAGCTCGCCGGGGACCGACGTCCTCTACGAGCAGTACTTC.

Ten or more counts support this clone. At the DNA level, this CDR3 is encoded by other sequences in the same sample as well. This rearrangement joins TRBV5-1 to TRBJ2-1, with a tentative D call TRBD2 (5 bases). CDR1 and CDR2 (germline): SGHRS, YFSETQ. V gave up 0 bases and J gave up 6 bases, with 13 bases separating them. The CDR3 has 15 residues. Written as DNA, the CDR3 is TGCGCCAGCAGCTTGGAAGCGGCCCACGTCAATGAGCAGTTCTTC. This encodes CASSLEAAHVNEQFF.

In its sample, this clone was seen many times. The chain is built from TRBV6-1 and TRBJ2-7, with TRBD2 identical over 10 bases. This CDR3 is built from 14 residues. V gave up 10 bases and J gave up 4 bases; unmatched junction bases: 10. Germline V gene sequence: CDR1 MNHNS, CDR2 SASEGT. The CDR3 here is CATSRTSGGYEQYF. CDR3 in DNA: TGTGCCACCTCGCGGACTAGCGGAGGATACGAGCAGTACTTC.